This paragraph reports one T cell receptor beta chain. The antigen is unknown. This record comes from a study of cytomegalovirus exposure and HLA in healthy donors. Study-level background: As an earlier analysis found, some 170 million T cells yielded about 120 million unique TCR beta sequences. Study-wide points: DRB1 had the most TCR associations and HLA-C the fewest, a later analysis found, with rates varying by HLA locus. Presence/absence analyses supposed approximately even sequencing depth among donors. In a later analysis, several top co-occurrence clusters appeared linked to parvovirus B19, influenza, CMV and Epstein-Barr virus.

The CDR3 covers 14 residues. Germline V gene data show CDR1 as SNHLY and CDR2 as FYNNEI. Trimming cost V 3 bases and J 5 bases, with 13 bases left between them. Primers included in the PCR were 60 Vbeta and 13 Jbeta primers. Repertoires were generated with immunoSEQ multiplex PCR, while TCRdb's copy carries only in-frame clones and drops some. The profile shows over 60,000 clones, 60% to 75% of them singletons. Sequencing input: PBMCs. The rearrangement uses TRBV2 and TRBJ1-1; no clear D. The clonotype originates from a male donor in good health and CMV-seropositive. CDR3 in DNA: TGTGCCAGCAGTGAGCTAGTCGATGGAACTGAAGCTTTCTTT. Its translation: CASSELVDGTEAFF.